This passage covers 22 T cell receptor beta chains from one sample sequenced in a study of neoadjuvant nivolumab and ipilimumab in lung cancer. The protocol was immunoSEQ multiplex PCR, while the TCRdb copy is restricted to in-frame clones and leaves out a portion. The table lists around 7,700 clones, more than 75% of them singletons. The sequenced sample was adjacent normal lung tissue, obtained after neoadjuvant nivolumab, alone or with ipilimumab, at or shortly before surgery. The receptor set was obtained from an adult with non-small cell lung cancer.

V and J are TRBV6-1 and TRBJ1-1, with D uncertain. Trimming took 0 bases from V and 1 from J, leaving 6 bases between them. The CDR3 totals 14 residues. Germline V CDR1 and CDR2: MNHNS, SASEGT. CDR3: CASSEAHWNTEAFF. The DNA of the CDR3 is TGTGCCAGCAGTGAAGCGCACTGGAACACTGAAGCTTTCTTT.

The chain combines TRBV4-3 with TRBJ2-3, with D unclear. The ends were cut back, 4 bases at V and 2 bases at J, with 19 bases in the middle. The CDR3 loop spans 17 amino acids. CDR1 and CDR2 from the germline V gene are LGHNA and YSLEER. The chain's CDR3 is CASSLPVSRSPTDTQYF. The DNA for the CDR3 is TGCGCCAGCAGCCTACCGGTTTCCAGGAGTCCCACAGATACGCAGTATTTT.

The chain employs TRBV6-5 and TRBJ1-4; 7 bases match TRBD1. From germline, CDR1 is MNHEY and CDR2 SVGAGI. The CDR3 is made up of 13 amino acids. The junction had 5 bases not matched to a gene; V was cut back by 6 bases and J by 7 bases. CDR3 region: CASRLRDSEKLFF. In DNA, the CDR3 is TGTGCCAGCAGACTCCGGGACAGTGAAAAACTGTTTTTT.

The chain has TRBV18 and TRBJ2-5; D not resolved. Between the trimmed V and J ends, which lost 0 bases and 2 bases, there was a span of 7 bases. From germline, CDR1 is KGHSH and CDR2 LQKENI. The CDR3 has 14 residues. The CDR3 loop reads CASSPPIGQETQYF. The CDR3 DNA reads TGTGCCAGCTCACCACCGATCGGTCAAGAGACCCAGTACTTC.

The chain carries TRBV19 and TRBJ1-1; D perhaps matches TRBD1 (5 bases). This CDR3 has 11 amino acids. V lost 6 bases to trimming and J lost 4 bases, with 6 bases between them. CDR1 is LNHDA and CDR2 is SQIVND in the germline V gene (reference sequence). The CDR3 DNA is TGTGCCAGTAGGCAGGGCACTGAAGCTTTCTTT. Amino acids: CASRQGTEAFF.

This clone is large in the sample. V gene TRBV20-1 combines with J gene TRBJ1-2; weak D call: TRBD1 (5 bases). Germline V lookup: CDR1 DFQATT, CDR2 SNEGSKA (reference sequence). This CDR3 contains 11 residues. V was shortened by 2 bases and J by 7 bases, with 8 bases between the two germline ends. CDR3 sequence (DNA): TGCAGTGCTAGAACCAGGGCTGGCTACACCTTC. Translation gives CSARTRAGYTF.

The V call is TRBV29-1, the J call TRBJ1-2, with 7 bases that match TRBD1. With 2 bases clipped from V and 4 bases from J, the junction kept 4 bases outside the gene matches. The CDR3 runs to 13 residues. In germline, CDR1 is SQVTM, CDR2 ANQGSEA. The CDR3 here is CSVERDSSYGYTF. The DNA for the CDR3 is TGCAGCGTTGAAAGGGACAGCTCCTATGGCTACACCTTC.

The J gene is TRBJ1-1, the V gene TRBV7-2, with unresolved D. CDR1 SGHTA and CDR2 FQGNSA come from the germline V gene. V dropped 5 bases and J dropped 1 base, with 11 bases sitting between them. The CDR3 runs to 14 residues. CDR3 bases: TGTGCCAGCAGCCCTGACCCGGGGAACACTGAAGCTTTCTTT. This gives the protein CASSPDPGNTEAFF.

The chain recombines TRBV7-6 with TRBJ2-7, with 8 bases lining up with TRBD1. J lost 1 base, V lost 4 bases, and 3 bases had no gene match. The CDR3 spans 14 residues. The germline V gene encodes CDR1 SGHVS and CDR2 FNYEAQ. CDR3 protein: CASSSRTGSYEQYF. DNA for the CDR3: TGTGCCAGCAGCTCCCGGACAGGGTCCTACGAGCAGTACTTC.

This rearrangement joins TRBV5-1 to TRBJ1-1; 12 nucleotides match TRBD1. With V trimmed by 3 bases and J by 4 bases, 10 bases remained unmatched. Germline V CDR1 and CDR2: SGHRS, YFSETQ. This CDR3 spans 17 amino acids. The CDR3 sequence: CASSSTGTGGGSTEAFF. DNA for the CDR3: TGCGCCAGCAGCTCTACCGGGACAGGGGGCGGGAGCACTGAAGCTTTCTTT.

The chain employs TRBV6-4 and TRBJ1-6; tentatively, D is TRBD1 (5 bases). From germline, CDR1 is MRHNA and CDR2 SNTAGT. V gave up 0 bases and J gave up 5 bases, with 8 bases separating them. CDR3 length equals 15 residues. Here the CDR3 DNA reads TGTGCCAGCAGTGACTCGCCAGGGAATAATTCACCCCTCCACTTT. Amino acid sequence: CASSDSPGNNSPLHF.

This chain uses TRBV5-6 with TRBJ2-2; D ambiguous. The CDR3 loop spans 13 amino acids. Trimming removed 9 bases at V and 6 bases at J, with 15 bases between. The germline gives CDR1 SGHDT, CDR2 YYEEEE. Written as DNA, the CDR3 is TGTGCCACCTCACGCGTTCGGGCCGGGGAGCTGTTTTTT. This sequence encodes CATSRVRAGELFF.

This chain connects TRBV6-1 to TRBJ1-2; 7 positions match TRBD1. The junction had 12 bases not matched to a gene; V was cut back by 4 bases and J by 1 base. The CDR3 loop spans 17 amino acids. Germline V lookup: CDR1 MNHNS, CDR2 SASEGT. The CDR3 DNA is TGTGCCAGCAGTGCTTGGAACAGGGGTATGGGTAACTATGGCTACACCTTC. It codes for CASSAWNRGMGNYGYTF.

The CDR3 nucleotides are TGTGCCAGCAGCTTAAGAGTCAACAGGGCCTTGAATGGGCCCCAGCATTTT. This encodes CASSLRVNRALNGPQHF. The chain is built from TRBV7-2 and TRBJ1-5; perhaps TRBD1 as D (6 bases). V lost 2 bases to trimming and J lost 9 bases, with 23 bases between them. The CDR3 is 17 residues long. The germline V gene encodes CDR1 SGHTA and CDR2 FQGNSA.

The chain carries TRBV2 and TRBJ2-6, with a possible D match to TRBD1 (6 bases). Deletions cut 2 bases from V and 0 bases from J, with 20 bases between. Germline V lookup: CDR1 SNHLY, CDR2 FYNNEI. CDR3 length equals 20 residues. The CDR3 coding sequence is TGTGCCAGCAGTGAACCAATAAACAGGGTTCAAACCTCTGGGGCCAACGTCCTGACTTTC. Translated, it gives CASSEPINRVQTSGANVLTF.

This clone turned up a few times. The chain combines TRBV18 with TRBJ1-1, with 9 bases matching TRBD1. The CDR3 has 14 residues. Looked up from germline, CDR1 is KGHSH and CDR2 is LQKENI. The ends lost 1 base at V and 3 bases at J; junction bases unmatched: 0. In nucleotides, the CDR3 is TGTGCCAGCTCACCACGGACAGGGGACACTGAAGCTTTCTTT. Its translation: CASSPRTGDTEAFF.

The chain has TRBV9 and TRBJ2-7; D is tentatively TRBD1 or TRBD2 (5 bases each). Germline lookup yields CDR1 SGDLS and CDR2 YYNGEE. Deletions cut 0 bases from V and 3 bases from J, with 13 bases between. The length of the CDR3 is 15 residues. The CDR3 DNA reads as TGTGCCAGCAGCGTAGCCGAGGGGCAGTTCTACGAGCAGTACTTC. Its translation: CASSVAEGQFYEQYF.

The rearrangement uses TRBV9 and TRBJ2-7; 10 positions match TRBD1. J was trimmed by 4 bases and V by 0 bases; bases with no gene match: 7. Germline values: CDR1 SGDLS, CDR2 YYNGEE. This CDR3 has 16 amino acids. In DNA form, the CDR3 reads TGTGCCAGCAGCGTAGCTCCGGGACAGGGGAATTACGAGCAGTACTTC. Its translation: CASSVAPGQGNYEQYF. Supplemented by reference TRBV9 and TRBJ2-7, the full variable domain reads DSGVTQTPKHLITATGQRVTLRCSPRSGDLSVYWYQQSLDQGLQFLIQYYNGEERAKGNILERFSAQQFPDLHSELNLSSLELGDSALYFCASSVAPGQGNYEQYFGPGTRLTVT.

The chain couples TRBV5-4 to TRBJ2-4; no reliable D call. Germline CDR1 is SGHNT and CDR2 is YYREEE (reference sequence). V was cut by 4 bases and J by 5 bases, with 10 bases left in between. The CDR3 sequence is 13 residues long. This CDR3 reads CASSRDAENIQYF. CDR3 in DNA: TGTGCCAGCAGCCGAGACGCCGAAAACATTCAGTACTTC. The full variable domain, rest sourced from reference TRBV5-4 and TRBJ2-4, is ETGVTQSPTHLIKTRGQQVTLRCSSQSGHNTVSWYQQALGQGPQFIFQYYREEENGRGNFPPRFSGLQFPNYSSELNVNALELDDSALYLCASSRDAENIQYFGAGTRLSVL.

V gene TRBV10-3 combines with J gene TRBJ1-1; D uncertain. Germline V gene lookup returns CDR1 ENHRY and CDR2 SYGVKD. The ends were cut back, 0 bases at V and 7 bases at J, with 9 bases in the middle. CDR3 length equals 13 residues. In DNA form, the CDR3 reads TGTGCCATCAGTGAGTCGGTTAGGAGTGAAGCTTTCTTT. Residues: CAISESVRSEAFF.

The chain joins TRBV11-2 to TRBJ2-6, with D perhaps TRBD1 (5 bases). Per the germline V gene, CDR1 is SGHAT and CDR2 is FQNNGV. V was trimmed by 1 base and J by 2 bases, leaving 18 bases between them. This CDR3 is built from 19 residues. CDR3 nucleotide sequence: TGTGCCAGCAGCTTAGGGGGCTCCCGACTCACTCCTGGGGCCAACGTCCTGACTTTC. Its protein is CASSLGGSRLTPGANVLTF.

This chain joins TRBV5-6 and TRBJ1-1; D is perhaps TRBD1 (5 bases). Germline-derived CDR1 and CDR2 are SGHDT and YYEEEE. V shed 6 bases and J shed 7 bases, with 22 bases lying between them. CDR3 length: 15 residues. The CDR3 region is CASNSPGLLEGEAFF. The CDR3 DNA follows: TGTGCCAGCAACTCACCGGGACTCTTAGAGGGTGAAGCTTTCTTT.